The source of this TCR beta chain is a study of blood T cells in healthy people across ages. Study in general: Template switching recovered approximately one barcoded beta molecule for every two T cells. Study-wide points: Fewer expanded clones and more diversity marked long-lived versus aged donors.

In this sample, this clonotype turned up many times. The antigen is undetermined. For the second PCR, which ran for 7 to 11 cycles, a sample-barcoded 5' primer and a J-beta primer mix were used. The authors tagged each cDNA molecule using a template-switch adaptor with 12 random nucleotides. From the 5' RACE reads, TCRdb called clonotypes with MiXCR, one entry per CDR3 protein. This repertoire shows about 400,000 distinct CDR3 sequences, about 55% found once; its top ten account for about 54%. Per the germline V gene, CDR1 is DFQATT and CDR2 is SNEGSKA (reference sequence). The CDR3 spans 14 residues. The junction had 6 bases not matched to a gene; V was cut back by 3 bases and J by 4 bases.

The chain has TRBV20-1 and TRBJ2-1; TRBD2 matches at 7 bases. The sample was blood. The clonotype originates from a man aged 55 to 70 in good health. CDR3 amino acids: CSASKASGYNEQFF. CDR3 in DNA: TGCAGTGCTAGCAAGGCTAGCGGATACAATGAGCAGTTCTTC.